The TCR beta chain described here comes from a study of blood T cells in healthy people across ages. Germline assignment: CDR1 SGHRS and CDR2 YFSETQ. CDR3 size: 14 residues. The V end was cut by 0 bases, the J end by 0 bases, with 7 bases between. With a J-beta primer mix and a sample-barcoded 5' primer, a second PCR ran roughly 6 to 12 cycles. One entry per CDR3 protein, called by TCRdb with MiXCR from the 5' RACE reads. The repertoire consists of 780,000 or so distinct CDR3 sequences, with roughly 25% occurring once and the leading ten covering approximately 3.7%. The same specimen was also included in a second study, on T cells of mothers and their children.

This TCR was sampled from a boy younger than 18 in good health. The gene calls are TRBV5-1 and TRBJ2-7; D gene ambiguous. The sample taken for sequencing was blood. CDR3 sequence: CASSLDKSSYEQYF. The CDR3 DNA reads TGCGCCAGCAGCTTGGACAAGAGCTCCTACGAGCAGTACTTC. Based on the CDR3 plus reference TRBV5-1 and TRBJ2-7, the full variable domain is KAGVTQTPRYLIKTRGQQVTLSCSPISGHRSVSWYQQTPGQGLQFLFEYFSETQRNKGNFPGRFSGRQFSNSRSEMNVSTLELGDSALYLCASSLDKSSYEQYFGPGTRLTVT.